Shown below are 25 T cell receptor beta chains from a single sample sequenced in a study of blood T cell repertoires in COVID-19 (dated by TCRdb to about 2020). Library method: the immunoSEQ multiplex PCR assay. The immuneACCESS repertoire file appears here via TCRdb, limited to in-frame rearrangements. These files lack a portion of the clones; in checked studies, under half of the deficit traces to unresolved V genes, and the cause of the others is not known. The table for this sample lists fewer than 300,000 clones; around 90% of them were counted only once. In total, the top ten clones hold around 1.1% of the sample. The sequenced sample was PBMCs or T cells enriched from blood (not recorded which). These receptors all stem from a woman aged 25 to 45 who had recovered from COVID-19.

The gene calls are TRBV18 and TRBJ1-3; 7 nucleotides match TRBD1. V lost 5 bases and J lost 5; bases outside the gene matches: 9. The CDR3 extends over 15 amino acids. Germline CDR1 reads KGHSH; CDR2 reads LQKENI. CDR3 region: CASSSAGDSRNTIYF. DNA for the CDR3: TGTGCCAGCTCATCGGCAGGGGACAGCAGAAACACCATATATTTT.

This chain links TRBV4-3 with TRBJ1-2; D is unresolved. Between the trimmed V and J ends, which lost 0 bases and 7 bases, there was a span of 12 bases. CDR1 and CDR2 (germline): LGHNA, YSLEER. CDR3 size: 14 residues. The chain's CDR3 is CASSQDASLGGYTF. DNA for the CDR3: TGCGCCAGCAGCCAAGATGCGTCCCTCGGTGGCTACACCTTC.

The chain is built from TRBV7-6 and TRBJ2-1; the D gene is possibly TRBD2 (6 bases). Germline CDR1 is SGHVS and CDR2 is FNYEAQ. Trimming removed 1 base at V and 1 base at J, with 17 bases between. The CDR3 sequence is 18 residues long. The CDR3 DNA is TGTGCCAGCAGCTTAGAGCGTAGGGGCGGACTATCCTACAATGAGCAGTTCTTC. Translation: CASSLERRGGLSYNEQFF.

The rearrangement links TRBV28 to TRBJ1-5; 9 nucleotides line up with TRBD1. The CDR3 length is 14 residues. Germline V CDR1 and CDR2: MDHEN, SYDVKM. V was clipped by 3 bases and J by 7 bases; unmatched bases: 4. The CDR3 is CASSLGQGFQPQHF. The CDR3, as DNA: TGTGCCAGCAGTTTGGGACAGGGCTTCCAGCCCCAGCATTTT.

The genes are TRBV29-1 and TRBJ2-7; 8 nucleotides align to TRBD1. The CDR3 has 12 residues. The V gene's germline CDR1 is SQVTM and CDR2 ANQGSEA. V lost 1 base and J lost 4; bases outside the gene matches: 0. The CDR3 sequence: CSVEGQGYEQYF. The CDR3 coding sequence is TGCAGCGTTGAAGGACAGGGGTACGAGCAGTACTTC.

The rearrangement joins TRBV18 to TRBJ1-2; D is unclear. This CDR3 contains 15 residues. The germline CDR1 and CDR2 sequences are KGHSH and LQKENI. Trimming cost V 2 bases and J 0 bases, with 10 bases left between them. CDR3 DNA: TGTGCCAGCTCACCATTGAACGGAGCTAACTATGGCTACACCTTC. It yields the protein CASSPLNGANYGYTF.

The V call is TRBV5-6, the J call TRBJ2-7, with 9 bases fitting TRBD1. Germline CDR1 SGHDT, CDR2 YYEEEE. The CDR3 runs 16 residues. Trimming at V came to 4 bases and at J to 3 bases, leaving 11 bases not matched to a gene. The CDR3: CASSIGQGPYYYEQYF. For the CDR3, the DNA is TGTGCCAGCAGCATTGGACAGGGGCCTTATTACTACGAGCAGTACTTC.

This chain connects TRBV27 to TRBJ2-7; 9 bases fit TRBD1. This CDR3 contains 15 residues. Germline CDR1 and CDR2: MNHEY and SMNVEV (reference sequence). The V segment lost 0 bases and the J segment 5 bases; nucleotides outside the gene matches: 5. CDR3 sequence reads: CASSLSGTGLNEQYF. The CDR3 DNA sequence: TGTGCCAGCAGTTTATCCGGGACAGGGCTCAACGAGCAGTACTTC.

The chain is built from TRBV5-6 and TRBJ1-1; unclear D gene. The CDR3 is 18 amino acids. Trimming took off 3 bases at V and 0 bases at J, with 21 bases between the two ends. CDR1 and CDR2 from the germline V gene are SGHDT and YYEEEE. DNA of the CDR3: TGTGCCAGCAGCTGGCCTACGAAGACACAAGCCCTGAACACTGAAGCTTTCTTT. Its protein product is CASSWPTKTQALNTEAFF.

The chain joins TRBV6-4 to TRBJ1-2; no definite D call. Trimming removed 6 bases from V and 4 bases from J, with 18 bases in between. Germline V gene sequence: CDR1 MRHNA, CDR2 SNTAGT. CDR3 length equals 15 residues. In DNA, the CDR3 is TGTGCCAGCAGCCCCAGTCCGGGTTCGGGCTATGGCTACACCTTC. Its translation: CASSPSPGSGYGYTF.

The chain is built from TRBV9 and TRBJ2-1, with 10 bases aligning to TRBD2. The CDR3 has 15 residues. Germline-derived CDR1 and CDR2 are SGDLS and YYNGEE. The V and J ends lost 4 bases and 5 bases, in that order; junction bases with no gene match: 6. CDR3 in DNA: TGTGCCAGCAGCCCAAGACTAGCGGGTGACAATGAGCAGTTCTTC. The encoded protein is CASSPRLAGDNEQFF.

The gene calls are TRBV30 and TRBJ2-7; possibly TRBD1 for D (7 bases). Germline V CDR1 and CDR2: GTSNPN, SVGIG (reference sequence). The CDR3 is 16 residues long. The V gene lost 2 bases and the J gene lost 1 base, with 18 bases spanning the gap. The CDR3 loop is CAWSFRRGRLSYEQYF. DNA of the CDR3: TGTGCCTGGAGTTTTCGGAGGGGGCGGCTTTCCTACGAGCAGTACTTC.

The chain recombines TRBV27 with TRBJ1-3; TRBD1 aligns across 9 bases. The V gene end was trimmed by 2 bases and the J gene end by 0 bases; junction bases not matched to a gene: 8. Per germline, CDR1 MNHEY and CDR2 SMNVEV (reference sequence). The CDR3 is 18 amino acids. The CDR3 reads CASSLGVPGQGSGNTIYF. The CDR3 bases are TGTGCCAGCAGTTTAGGAGTCCCGGGACAGGGCTCTGGAAACACCATATATTTT.

V usage is TRBV18 and J usage is TRBJ2-5, with D hard to call. Germline V gene data show CDR1 as KGHSH and CDR2 as LQKENI. This CDR3 is built from 11 residues. Trimming shortened V by 5 bases and J by 3 bases, and 4 bases separated the two germline ends. In DNA, the CDR3 is TGTGCCAGCTCAGCGAAAGAGACCCAGTACTTC. Translation gives CASSAKETQYF.

The chain recombines TRBV6-1 with TRBJ2-7; 12 bases match TRBD2. Germline lookup yields CDR1 MNHNS and CDR2 SASEGT. The CDR3 is 16 residues long. With V trimmed by 2 bases and J by 4 bases, 6 bases remained unmatched. This CDR3 is CASSEITSGRRYEQYF. Here the CDR3 DNA reads TGTGCCAGCAGTGAAATAACTAGCGGGAGGCGATACGAGCAGTACTTC.

This clone was detected a few times. The V call is TRBV19, the J call TRBJ2-3, with 9 bases identical to TRBD2. Germline-derived CDR1 and CDR2 are LNHDA and SQIVND (reference sequence). The CDR3 sequence is 13 residues long. Trimming took 6 bases from V and 6 from J; bases not matched to a gene: 4. The CDR3 bases are TGTGCCAGTAGCCAAGGACTAGCGGATACGCAGTATTTT. Residues: CASSQGLADTQYF.

The chain uses TRBV27 and TRBJ2-7; a possible D gene is TRBD2 (5 bases). The germline V and J ends were trimmed by 4 bases and 0 bases, with 10 bases remaining between them. CDR1 is MNHEY and CDR2 is SMNVEV in the germline V gene (reference sequence). The CDR3 spans 14 residues. The CDR3 reads CASSWTPLSYEQYF. For the CDR3, the DNA is TGTGCCAGCAGTTGGACTCCACTCTCCTACGAGCAGTACTTC.

This chain connects TRBV28 to TRBJ1-1, with 8 bases identical to TRBD1. This CDR3 comprises 16 residues. CDR1 MDHEN and CDR2 SYDVKM come from the germline V gene. J gave up 4 bases and V 5 bases, and 12 bases lay outside the gene matches. The CDR3: CASSLPGGGPTTEAFF. The CDR3 DNA reads as TGTGCCAGCAGTCTACCAGGGGGCGGGCCGACCACTGAAGCTTTCTTT.

The CDR3 sequence is CASSINSGSGNEQFF. In nucleotides, the CDR3 is TGTGCCAGTAGTATTAATAGCGGATCTGGGAATGAGCAGTTCTTC. The chain joins TRBV19 to TRBJ2-1; possible D gene TRBD2, 6 bases. Trimming cost V 3 bases and J 7 bases, with 16 bases left between them. Germline V CDR1 and CDR2: LNHDA, SQIVND (reference sequence). CDR3 length: 15 residues.

V and J are TRBV15 and TRBJ2-7; TRBD2 matches 7 bases. The V gene end was trimmed by 5 bases and the J gene end by 4 bases; junction bases not matched to a gene: 5. Germline V gene data show CDR1 as LNHNV and CDR2 as YYDKDF (reference sequence). The CDR3 covers 13 residues. DNA of the CDR3: TGTGCCACCAGCTGGGGCGGGGGTTACGAGCAGTACTTC. This gives the protein CATSWGGGYEQYF.

This sequence joins TRBV21-1 and TRBJ1-2. TRBV21-1 is annotated as a pseudogene. The CDR3 totals 12 residues. The chain's CDR3 is CAQWSRNYGYTF. The CDR3 bases are TGTGCCCAATGGAGTCGGAACTATGGCTACACCTTC.

The genes are TRBV27 and TRBJ1-5; D perhaps matches TRBD1 (5 bases). The length of the CDR3 is 17 residues. Germline CDR1 and CDR2: MNHEY and SMNVEV (reference sequence). The V end was cut by 6 bases, the J end by 6 bases, with 24 bases between. CDR3 sequence (DNA): TGTGCCAGCAGCCACCACCCTCGGCAGGGCGTAGGTCAGCCCCAGCATTTT. Amino acid sequence: CASSHHPRQGVGQPQHF.

Regarding this clone: At one end, the junction sequence differs from germline, possibly due to a read error. The chain is built from TRBV9 and TRBJ1-3; D unclear. The CDR3 is 15 amino acids. Germline CDR1 is SGDLS and CDR2 is YYNGEE. The CDR3: CASSVAADSRNTIYF. CDR3 DNA: TGTGCCAGCAGCGTAGCCGCGGACTCTAGAAACACCATATATTTT.

The rearrangement joins TRBV9 to TRBJ1-6; 9 bases are a match to TRBD1. CDR3 length equals 16 residues. The V gene end was trimmed by 3 bases and the J gene end by 5 bases; junction bases not matched to a gene: 6. The germline CDR1 and CDR2 sequences are SGDLS and YYNGEE. The CDR3 sequence: CASSGGTGRNNSPLHF. CDR3 nucleotide sequence: TGTGCCAGCAGCGGGGGGACAGGGCGCAATAATTCACCCCTCCACTTT.

The chain uses TRBV25-1 and TRBJ2-1, with 10 bases lining up with TRBD2. J lost 2 bases, V lost 6 bases, and 4 bases had no gene match. Per germline, CDR1 MGHDK and CDR2 SYGVNS. The CDR3 is made up of 15 amino acids. The CDR3 region is CASSPLAGAYNEQFF. CDR3 DNA: TGTGCCAGCAGCCCCCTAGCGGGAGCCTACAATGAGCAGTTCTTC.